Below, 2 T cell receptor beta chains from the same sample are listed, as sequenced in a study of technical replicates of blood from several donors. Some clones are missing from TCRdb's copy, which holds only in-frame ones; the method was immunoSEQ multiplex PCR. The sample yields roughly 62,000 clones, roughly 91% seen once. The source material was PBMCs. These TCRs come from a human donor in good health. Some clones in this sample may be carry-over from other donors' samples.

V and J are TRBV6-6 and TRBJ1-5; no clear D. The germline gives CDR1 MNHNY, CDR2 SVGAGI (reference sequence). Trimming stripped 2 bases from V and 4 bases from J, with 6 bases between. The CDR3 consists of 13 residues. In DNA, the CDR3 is TGTGCCAGCAGTTACGGTAGTAATCAGCCCCAGCATTTT. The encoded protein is CASSYGSNQPQHF.

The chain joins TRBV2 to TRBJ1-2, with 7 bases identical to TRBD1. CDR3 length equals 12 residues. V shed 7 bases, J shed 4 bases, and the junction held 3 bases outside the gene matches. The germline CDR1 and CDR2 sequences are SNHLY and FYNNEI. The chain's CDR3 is CASIRQGYGYTF. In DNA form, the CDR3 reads TGTGCCAGCATTAGACAGGGCTATGGCTACACCTTC.